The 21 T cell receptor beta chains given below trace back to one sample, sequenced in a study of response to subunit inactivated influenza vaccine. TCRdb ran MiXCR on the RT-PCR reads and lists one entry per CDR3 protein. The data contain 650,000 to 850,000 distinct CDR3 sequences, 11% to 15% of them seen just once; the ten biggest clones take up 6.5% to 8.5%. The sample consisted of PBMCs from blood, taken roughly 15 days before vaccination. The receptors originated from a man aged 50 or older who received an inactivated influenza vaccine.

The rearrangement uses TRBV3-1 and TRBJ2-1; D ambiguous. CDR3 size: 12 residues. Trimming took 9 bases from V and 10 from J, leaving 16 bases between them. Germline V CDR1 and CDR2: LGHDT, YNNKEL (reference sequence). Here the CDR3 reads CASRLQVTEQFF. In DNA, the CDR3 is TGTGCCAGTAGGCTCCAGGTCACCGAGCAGTTCTTC.

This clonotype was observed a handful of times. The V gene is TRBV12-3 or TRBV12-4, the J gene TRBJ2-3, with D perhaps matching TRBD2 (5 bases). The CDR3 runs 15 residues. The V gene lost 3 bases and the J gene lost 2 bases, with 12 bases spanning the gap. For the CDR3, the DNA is TGTGCCAGCAGTTTTGCGCTAGCCATCACAGATACGCAGTATTTT. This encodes CASSFALAITDTQYF.

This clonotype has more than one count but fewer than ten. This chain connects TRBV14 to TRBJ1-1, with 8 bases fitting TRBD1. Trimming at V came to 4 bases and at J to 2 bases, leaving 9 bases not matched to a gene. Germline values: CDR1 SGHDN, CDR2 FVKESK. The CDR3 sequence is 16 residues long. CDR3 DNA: TGTGCCAGCAGCCGAAGGCAGGGGGCAAGAAACACTGAAGCTTTCTTT. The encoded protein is CASSRRQGARNTEAFF.

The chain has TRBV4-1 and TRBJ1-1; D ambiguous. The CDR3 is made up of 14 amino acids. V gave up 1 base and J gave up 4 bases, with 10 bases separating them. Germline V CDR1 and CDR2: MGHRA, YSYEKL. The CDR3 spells CASSQGPGATEAFF. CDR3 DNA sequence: TGCGCCAGCAGCCAAGGCCCGGGAGCCACTGAAGCTTTCTTT.

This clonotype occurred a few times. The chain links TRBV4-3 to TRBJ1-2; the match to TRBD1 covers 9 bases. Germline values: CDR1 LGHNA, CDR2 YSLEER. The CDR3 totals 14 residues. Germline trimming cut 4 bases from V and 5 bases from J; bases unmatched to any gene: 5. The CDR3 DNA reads TGCGCCAGCAGCCTCCGGACAGGGGAATATGGCTACACCTTC. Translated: CASSLRTGEYGYTF.

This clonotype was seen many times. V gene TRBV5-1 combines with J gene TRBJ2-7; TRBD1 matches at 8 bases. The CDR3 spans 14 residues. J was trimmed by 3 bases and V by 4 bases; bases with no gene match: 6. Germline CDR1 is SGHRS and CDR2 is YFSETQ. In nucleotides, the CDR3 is TGCGCCAGCAGCACAGACAGGGGTGGCTACGAGCAGTACTTC. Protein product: CASSTDRGGYEQYF. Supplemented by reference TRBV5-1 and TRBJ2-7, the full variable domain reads KAGVTQTPRYLIKTRGQQVTLSCSPISGHRSVSWYQQTPGQGLQFLFEYFSETQRNKGNFPGRFSGRQFSNSRSEMNVSTLELGDSALYLCASSTDRGGYEQYFGPGTRLTVT.

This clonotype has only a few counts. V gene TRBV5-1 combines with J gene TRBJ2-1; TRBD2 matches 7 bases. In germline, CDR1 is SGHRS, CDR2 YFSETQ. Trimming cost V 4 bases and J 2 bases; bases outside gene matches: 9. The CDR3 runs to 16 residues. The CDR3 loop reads CASSPGWGGTYNEQFF. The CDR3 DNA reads TGCGCCAGCAGCCCGGGATGGGGGGGAACCTACAATGAGCAGTTCTTC. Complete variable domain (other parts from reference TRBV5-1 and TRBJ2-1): KAGVTQTPRYLIKTRGQQVTLSCSPISGHRSVSWYQQTPGQGLQFLFEYFSETQRNKGNFPGRFSGRQFSNSRSEMNVSTLELGDSALYLCASSPGWGGTYNEQFFGPGTRLTVL.

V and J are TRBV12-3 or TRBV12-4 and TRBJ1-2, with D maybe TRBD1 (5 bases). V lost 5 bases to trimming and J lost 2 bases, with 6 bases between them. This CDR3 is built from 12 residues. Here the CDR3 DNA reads TGTGCCAGCAGTCGGACAAACTATGGCTACACCTTC. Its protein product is CASSRTNYGYTF.

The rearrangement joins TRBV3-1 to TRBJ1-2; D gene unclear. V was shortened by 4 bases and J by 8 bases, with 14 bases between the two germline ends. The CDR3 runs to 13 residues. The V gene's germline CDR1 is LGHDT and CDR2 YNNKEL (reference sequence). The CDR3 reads CASSPSGVSGYTF. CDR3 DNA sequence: TGTGCCAGCAGCCCAAGCGGCGTCTCCGGCTACACCTTC.

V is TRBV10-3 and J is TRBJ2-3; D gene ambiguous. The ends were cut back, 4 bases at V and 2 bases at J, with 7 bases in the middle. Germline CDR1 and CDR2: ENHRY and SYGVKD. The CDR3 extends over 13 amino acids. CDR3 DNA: TGTGCCATCAGTGCGAAGGACACAGATACGCAGTATTTT. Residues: CAISAKDTDTQYF.

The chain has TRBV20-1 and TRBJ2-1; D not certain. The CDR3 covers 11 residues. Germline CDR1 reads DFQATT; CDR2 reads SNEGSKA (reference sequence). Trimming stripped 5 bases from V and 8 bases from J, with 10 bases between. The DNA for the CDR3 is TGCAGTGCTTCACCTTACGATGAGCAGTTCTTC. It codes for CSASPYDEQFF.

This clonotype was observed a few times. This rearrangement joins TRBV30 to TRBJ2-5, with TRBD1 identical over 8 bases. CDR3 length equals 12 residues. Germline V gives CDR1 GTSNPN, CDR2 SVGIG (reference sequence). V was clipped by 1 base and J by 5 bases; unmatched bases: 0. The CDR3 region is CAWSGTGETQYF. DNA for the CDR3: TGTGCCTGGAGTGGGACAGGGGAGACCCAGTACTTC.

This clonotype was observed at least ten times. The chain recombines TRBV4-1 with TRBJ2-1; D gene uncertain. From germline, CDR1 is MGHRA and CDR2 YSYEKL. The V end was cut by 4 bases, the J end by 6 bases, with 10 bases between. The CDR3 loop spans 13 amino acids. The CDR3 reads CASSLIQSNEQFF. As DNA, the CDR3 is TGCGCCAGCAGCCTTATCCAAAGCAATGAGCAGTTCTTC.

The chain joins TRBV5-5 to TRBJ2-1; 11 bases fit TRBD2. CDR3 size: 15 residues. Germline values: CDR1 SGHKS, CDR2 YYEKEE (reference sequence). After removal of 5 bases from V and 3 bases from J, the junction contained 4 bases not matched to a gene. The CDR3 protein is CASRLGTSGYNEQFF. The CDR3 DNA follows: TGTGCCAGCAGACTCGGGACTAGCGGCTACAATGAGCAGTTCTTC.

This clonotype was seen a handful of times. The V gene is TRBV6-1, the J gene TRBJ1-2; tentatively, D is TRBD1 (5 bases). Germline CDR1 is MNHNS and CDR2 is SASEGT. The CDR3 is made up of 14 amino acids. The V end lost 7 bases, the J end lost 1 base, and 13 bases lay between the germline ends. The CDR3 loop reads CASTERGVNYGYTF. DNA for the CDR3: TGTGCCAGCACAGAACGGGGGGTTAACTATGGCTACACCTTC.

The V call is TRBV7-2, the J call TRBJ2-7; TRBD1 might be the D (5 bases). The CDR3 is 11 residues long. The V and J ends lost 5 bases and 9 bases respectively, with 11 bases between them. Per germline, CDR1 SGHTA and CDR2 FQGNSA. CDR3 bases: TGTGCCAGCAGCCAGATGGGGCCGCAGTACTTC. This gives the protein CASSQMGPQYF.

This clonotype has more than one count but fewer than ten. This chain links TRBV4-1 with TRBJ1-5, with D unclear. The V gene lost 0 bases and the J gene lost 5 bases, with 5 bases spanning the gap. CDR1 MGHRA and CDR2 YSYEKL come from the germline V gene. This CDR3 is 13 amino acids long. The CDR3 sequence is CASSQEADQPQHF. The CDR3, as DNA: TGCGCCAGCAGCCAAGAAGCCGATCAGCCCCAGCATTTT.

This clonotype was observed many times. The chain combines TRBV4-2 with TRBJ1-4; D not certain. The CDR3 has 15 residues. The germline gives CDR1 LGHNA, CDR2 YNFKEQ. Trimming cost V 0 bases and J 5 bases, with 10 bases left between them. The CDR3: CASSQDGIGNEKLFF. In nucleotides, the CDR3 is TGTGCCAGCAGCCAAGATGGCATTGGCAATGAAAAACTGTTTTTT.

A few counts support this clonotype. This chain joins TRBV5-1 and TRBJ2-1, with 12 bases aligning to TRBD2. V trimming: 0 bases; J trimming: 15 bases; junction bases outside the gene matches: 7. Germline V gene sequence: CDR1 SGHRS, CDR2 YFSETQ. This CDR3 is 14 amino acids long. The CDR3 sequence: CASSLVVTSGSAFF. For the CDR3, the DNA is TGCGCCAGCAGCTTGGTCGTGACTAGCGGGAGTGCGTTCTTC.

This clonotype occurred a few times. The CDR3 protein is CAISEQGAGETQYF. Written as DNA, the CDR3 is TGTGCCATCAGTGAACAGGGGGCTGGAGAGACCCAGTACTTC. The chain joins TRBV10-3 to TRBJ2-5; 9 nucleotides align to TRBD1. J lost 4 bases, V lost 3 bases, and 3 bases had no gene match. The germline V gene has CDR1 ENHRY and CDR2 SYGVKD. CDR3 size: 14 residues.

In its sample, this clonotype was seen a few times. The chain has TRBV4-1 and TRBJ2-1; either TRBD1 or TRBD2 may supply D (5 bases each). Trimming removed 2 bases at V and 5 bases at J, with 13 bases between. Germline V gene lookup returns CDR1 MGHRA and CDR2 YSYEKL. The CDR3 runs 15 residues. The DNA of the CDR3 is TGCGCCAGCAGCCAAAATACGGGACGAGACAATGAGCAGTTCTTC. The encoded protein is CASSQNTGRDNEQFF.